The 20 T cell receptor beta chains reported below all come from one sample, sequenced in a study of shared clonotypes between healthy human individuals. Here immunoSEQ multiplex PCR was the method, and the copy in TCRdb shows in-frame clones only, minus some. This table holds hundreds of thousands of clones, about 74% found once. The sample comprised memory CD4+ T cells sorted from blood. The subset denotes: CD45RA-negative fraction. These receptors originate from a woman under 40 in good health.

This chain joins TRBV13 and TRBJ1-5; no reliable D call. The CDR3 runs 13 residues. The V gene's germline CDR1 is PRHDT and CDR2 FYEKMQ (reference sequence). The ends were cut back, 3 bases at V and 3 bases at J, with 6 bases in the middle. The CDR3 region has the DNA TGTGCCAGCAGCTTTGGACTCAATCAGCCCCAGCATTTT. Translation: CASSFGLNQPQHF.

The chain uses TRBV30 and TRBJ1-1, with D hard to call. Germline loops: CDR1 GTSNPN, CDR2 SVGIG (reference sequence). The CDR3 is made up of 17 amino acids. Trimming stripped 2 bases from V and 0 bases from J, with 19 bases between. CDR3 in amino acids: CAWSHVTVLPMNTEAFF. DNA of the CDR3: TGTGCCTGGAGTCATGTCACAGTCTTGCCCATGAACACTGAAGCTTTCTTT.

The V and J genes are TRBV6-5 and TRBJ2-2; no clear D. V was clipped by 6 bases and J by 5 bases, with 7 bases between them. Germline values: CDR1 MNHEY, CDR2 SVGAGI. The CDR3 consists of 12 residues. CDR3 region: CASREGTGELFF. The CDR3 DNA reads TGTGCCAGCAGGGAAGGTACCGGGGAGCTGTTTTTT.

V gene TRBV9 combines with J gene TRBJ2-7; no clear D gene. The CDR3 is 15 residues long. With 0 bases removed from V and 2 bases from J, the gap between germline ends came to 12 bases. Per the germline V gene, CDR1 is SGDLS and CDR2 is YYNGEE. The CDR3 bases are TGTGCCAGCAGCGTAGGTATCCAACACCCCTACGAGCAGTACTTC. It codes for CASSVGIQHPYEQYF. Based on the CDR3 plus reference TRBV9 and TRBJ2-7, the full variable domain is DSGVTQTPKHLITATGQRVTLRCSPRSGDLSVYWYQQSLDQGLQFLIQYYNGEERAKGNILERFSAQQFPDLHSELNLSSLELGDSALYFCASSVGIQHPYEQYFGPGTRLTVT.

This clone was recorded only once. This sequence joins TRBV5-6 and TRBJ2-3; D may be TRBD1 or TRBD2 (5 bases each). Germline V CDR1 and CDR2: SGHDT, YYEEEE. The CDR3 spans 14 residues. V was trimmed by 4 bases and J by 4 bases, leaving 13 bases between them. The CDR3 loop reads CASSPARGADTQYF. DNA of the CDR3: TGTGCCAGCAGCCCCGCCCGAGGGGCAGATACGCAGTATTTT.

A word on this clone: Being one base from a much bigger clone, this may be a read error. This specimen includes other DNA sequences encoding the same CDR3. The CDR3 sequence is CATSRQHDQPQHF. CDR3 DNA: TGTGCCACCAGCAGACAGCACGATCAGCCCCAGCATTTT. The J gene is TRBJ1-5, the V gene TRBV15, with unresolved D. CDR1 is LNHNV, CDR2 YYDKDF, per germline (reference sequence). The CDR3 runs to 13 residues. Trimming shortened V by 2 bases and J by 5 bases, and 7 bases separated the two germline ends.

This chain uses TRBV7-3 with TRBJ1-1; 9 bases fit TRBD1. V shed 8 bases, J shed 3 bases, and the junction held 4 bases outside the gene matches. CDR1 and CDR2 from the germline V gene are SGHTA and FQGTGA. The CDR3 runs to 13 residues. The CDR3 protein is CASARQGDTEAFF. Written as DNA, the CDR3 is TGTGCCAGCGCAAGACAGGGGGACACTGAAGCTTTCTTT.

The chain is built from TRBV18 and TRBJ1-5; D unclear. V was clipped by 0 bases and J by 4 bases, with 10 bases between them. The CDR3 spans 15 residues. Germline lookup yields CDR1 KGHSH and CDR2 LQKENI. The CDR3 region is CASSPPGELNQPQHF. The CDR3 nucleotides read TGTGCCAGCTCACCACCCGGGGAACTGAATCAGCCCCAGCATTTT.

V usage is TRBV27 and J usage is TRBJ2-4, with a tentative D call TRBD1 (5 bases). This CDR3 spans 15 amino acids. Trimming shortened V by 1 base and J by 0 bases, and 7 bases separated the two germline ends. Germline values: CDR1 MNHEY, CDR2 SMNVEV (reference sequence). The CDR3 sequence is CASSLLGAAKNIQYF. The CDR3 DNA follows: TGTGCCAGCAGTTTATTAGGGGCAGCCAAAAACATTCAGTACTTC.

The V and J genes are TRBV2 and TRBJ2-7, with D unclear. V was pared by 3 bases and J by 0 bases, with 6 bases between. The CDR3 is 13 residues long. Per germline, CDR1 SNHLY and CDR2 FYNNEI. The CDR3: CASSESRSYEQYF. The CDR3 nucleotides are TGTGCCAGCAGTGAGAGCCGCTCCTACGAGCAGTACTTC.

Written as DNA, the CDR3 is TGTGCCAGCGGGACTAGCGGGTATTACGAGCAGTACTTC. Translated, it gives CASGTSGYYEQYF. J is TRBJ2-7 and V is TRBV10-3; 12 nucleotides line up with TRBD2. The junction had 5 bases not matched to a gene; V was cut back by 10 bases and J by 4 bases. Looked up from germline, CDR1 is ENHRY and CDR2 is SYGVKD. CDR3 length equals 13 residues.

The chain links TRBV25-1 to TRBJ2-6; no reliable D call. The CDR3 runs 13 residues. CDR1 MGHDK and CDR2 SYGVNS come from the germline V gene. Trimming took off 7 bases at V and 0 bases at J, with 4 bases between the two ends. The DNA of the CDR3 is TGTGCCAGCACTATCTCTGGGGCCAACGTCCTGACTTTC. Residues: CASTISGANVLTF.

In this sample, this clone turned up a few times. The J gene is TRBJ2-3, the V gene TRBV19; 8 bases match TRBD1. CDR3 length: 15 amino acids. CDR1 is LNHDA and CDR2 is SQIVND in the germline V gene (reference sequence). V lost 5 bases to trimming and J lost 4 bases; unmatched junction nucleotides: 8. The CDR3 DNA is TGTGCCAGTAGTGTCCCAGGGGGCATCTCAGATACGCAGTATTTT. Amino acids: CASSVPGGISDTQYF.

The V gene is TRBV6-6, the J gene TRBJ2-3; D remains ambiguous. In germline, CDR1 is MNHNY, CDR2 SVGAGI (reference sequence). V was pared by 2 bases and J by 2 bases, with 8 bases between. This CDR3 region has 14 residues. CDR3 nucleotides: TGTGCCAGCAGTTACCTCACAGTCACAGATACGCAGTATTTT. This encodes CASSYLTVTDTQYF.

V usage is TRBV6-5 and J usage is TRBJ1-1; a weak D match, TRBD1 (5 bases). From germline, CDR1 is MNHEY and CDR2 SVGAGI. This CDR3 is built from 14 residues. V was clipped by 6 bases and J by 1 base, with 12 bases between them. The CDR3 sequence: CASRGDSQNTEAFF. The CDR3 bases are TGTGCCAGCAGGGGAGACAGTCAGAACACTGAAGCTTTCTTT.

V and J are TRBV5-4 and TRBJ1-4, with D hard to call. CDR1 and CDR2 (germline): SGHNT, YYREEE (reference sequence). The CDR3 has 14 amino acids. V lost 4 bases and J 7 bases, leaving 14 bases between the germline ends. The CDR3: CASSTGSLSEKLFF. For the CDR3, the DNA is TGTGCCAGCAGCACCGGATCACTTAGTGAAAAACTGTTTTTT.

Concerning this clone: A clone one base away is much larger, so this may be a read error. This chain connects TRBV11-2 to TRBJ2-7; D gene ambiguous. Germline lookup yields CDR1 SGHAT and CDR2 FQNNGV. Trimming removed 5 bases from V and 3 bases from J, with 5 bases in between. The CDR3 spans 11 residues. CDR3 loop: CASSRNYEQYF. CDR3 DNA sequence: TGTGCCAGCAGCCGCAACTACGAGCAGTACTTC.

CDR3 coding DNA: TGTGCCAGCAGTGAAGCGCTGTTTGGTCGGTTTTCCTACAATGAGCAGTTCTTC. Translating gives CASSEALFGRFSYNEQFF. The rearrangement uses TRBV2 and TRBJ2-1; D gene ambiguous. Germline CDR1 reads SNHLY; CDR2 reads FYNNEI. The CDR3 sequence is 18 residues long. The V and J ends lost 0 bases and 1 base respectively, with 16 bases between them. Combining the CDR3 with reference TRBV2 and TRBJ2-1 gives the whole variable domain EPEVTQTPSHQVTQMGQEVILRCVPISNHLYFYWYRQILGQKVEFLVSFYNNEISEKSEIFDDQFSVERPDGSNFTLKIRSTKLEDSAMYFCASSEALFGRFSYNEQFFGPGTRLTVL.

This clone was seen only once. The chain recombines TRBV7-9 with TRBJ2-7; 10 bases are a match to TRBD1. Germline loops: CDR1 SEHNR, CDR2 FQNEAQ (reference sequence). This CDR3 comprises 15 residues. Germline trimming cut 5 bases from V and 3 bases from J; bases unmatched to any gene: 7. The CDR3 DNA follows: TGTGCCAGCAGCCCTCGACAGGGGGCGCGCTACGAGCAGTACTTC. This gives the protein CASSPRQGARYEQYF.

This chain uses TRBV4-2 with TRBJ2-3; TRBD1 is a possible D gene (6 bases). CDR1 LGHNA and CDR2 YNFKEQ come from the germline V gene. This CDR3 is built from 15 residues. V was clipped by 0 bases and J by 4 bases, with 11 bases between them. The CDR3 sequence: CASSQERTESDTQYF. The DNA of the CDR3 is TGTGCCAGCAGCCAAGAAAGGACAGAATCAGATACGCAGTATTTT.